This entry concerns a single T cell receptor (beta chain). The data belong to a study of blood T cell repertoires in COVID-19. V lost 2 bases, J lost 4 bases, and 1 base stayed unmatched. Germline V gives CDR1 SGDLS, CDR2 YYNGEE. This CDR3 has 14 residues. TCRdb keeps only in-frame clones here, not all; method: immunoSEQ multiplex PCR. In the table there are about 220,000 clones, about three quarters of which are singletons. The sequence was obtained from an older woman with acute or convalescent COVID-19. V and J are TRBV9 and TRBJ1-3; 9 bases match TRBD1. The sample consisted of peripheral blood. The CDR3 DNA is TGTGCCAGCAGCGTCGACAGGGGGGGAAACACCATATATTTT. Its translation is CASSVDRGGNTIYF.